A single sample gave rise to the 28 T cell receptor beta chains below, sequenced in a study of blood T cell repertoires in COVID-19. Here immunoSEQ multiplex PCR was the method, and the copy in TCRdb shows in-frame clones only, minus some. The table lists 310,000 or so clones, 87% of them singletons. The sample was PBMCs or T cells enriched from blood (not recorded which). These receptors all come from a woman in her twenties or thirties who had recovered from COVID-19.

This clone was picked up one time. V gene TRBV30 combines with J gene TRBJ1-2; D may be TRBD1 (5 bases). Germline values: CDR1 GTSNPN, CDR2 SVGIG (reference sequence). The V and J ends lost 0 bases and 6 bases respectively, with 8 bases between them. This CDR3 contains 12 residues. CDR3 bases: TGTGCCTGGAGTGTTGTAGGGGATGGCTACACCTTC. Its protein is CAWSVVGDGYTF.

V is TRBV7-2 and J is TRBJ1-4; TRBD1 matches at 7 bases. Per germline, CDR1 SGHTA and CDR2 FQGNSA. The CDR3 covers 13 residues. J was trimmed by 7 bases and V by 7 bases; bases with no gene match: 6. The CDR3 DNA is TGTGCCAGCACCCGACAGGGTAGTGAAAAACTGTTTTTT. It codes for CASTRQGSEKLFF.

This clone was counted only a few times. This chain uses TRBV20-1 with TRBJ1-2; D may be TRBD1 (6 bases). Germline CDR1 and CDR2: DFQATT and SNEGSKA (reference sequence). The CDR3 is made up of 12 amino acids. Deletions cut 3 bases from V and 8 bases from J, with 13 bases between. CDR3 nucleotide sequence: TGCAGTGCTAGTGCGGCAGGGGAGGGCTACACCTTC. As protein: CSASAAGEGYTF.

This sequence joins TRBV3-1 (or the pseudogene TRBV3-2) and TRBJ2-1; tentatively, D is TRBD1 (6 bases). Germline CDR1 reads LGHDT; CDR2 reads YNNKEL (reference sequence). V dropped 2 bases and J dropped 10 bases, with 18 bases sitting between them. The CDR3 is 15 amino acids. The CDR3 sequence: CASSQLQGASSEQFF. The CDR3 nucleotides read TGTGCCAGCAGCCAACTACAGGGCGCTTCCAGCGAGCAGTTCTTC.

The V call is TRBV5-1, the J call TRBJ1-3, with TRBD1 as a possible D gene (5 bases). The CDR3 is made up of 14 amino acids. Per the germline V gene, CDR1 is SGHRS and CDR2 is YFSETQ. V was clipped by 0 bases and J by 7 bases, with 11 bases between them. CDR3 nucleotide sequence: TGCGCCAGCAGCTTGGAGGCCGGGGGGAACACCATATATTTT. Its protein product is CASSLEAGGNTIYF.

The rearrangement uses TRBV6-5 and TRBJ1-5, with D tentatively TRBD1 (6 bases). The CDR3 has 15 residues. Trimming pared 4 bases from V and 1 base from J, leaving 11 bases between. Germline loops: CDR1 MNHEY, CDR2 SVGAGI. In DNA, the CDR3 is TGTGCCAGCAGTTCAACAGGGCTCAGCAATCAGCCCCAGCATTTT. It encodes CASSSTGLSNQPQHF.

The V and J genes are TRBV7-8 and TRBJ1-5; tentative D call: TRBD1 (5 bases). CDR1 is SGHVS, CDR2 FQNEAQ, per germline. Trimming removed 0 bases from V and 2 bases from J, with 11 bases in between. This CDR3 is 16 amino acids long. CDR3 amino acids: CASSLALTGGNQPQHF. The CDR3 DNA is TGTGCCAGCAGCTTAGCGCTAACGGGGGGCAATCAGCCCCAGCATTTT.

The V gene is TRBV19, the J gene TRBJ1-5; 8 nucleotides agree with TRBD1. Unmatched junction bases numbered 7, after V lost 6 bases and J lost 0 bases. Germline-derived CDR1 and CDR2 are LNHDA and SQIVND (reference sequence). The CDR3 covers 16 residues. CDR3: CASRSGGSASNQPQHF. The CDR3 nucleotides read TGTGCCAGTAGGTCAGGGGGCAGCGCTAGCAATCAGCCCCAGCATTTT. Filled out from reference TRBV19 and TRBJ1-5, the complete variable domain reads DGGITQSPKYLFRKEGQNVTLSCEQNLNHDAMYWYRQDPGQGLRLIYYSQIVNDFQKGDIAEGYSVSREKKESFPLTVTSAQKNPTAFYLCASRSGGSASNQPQHFGDGTRLSIL.

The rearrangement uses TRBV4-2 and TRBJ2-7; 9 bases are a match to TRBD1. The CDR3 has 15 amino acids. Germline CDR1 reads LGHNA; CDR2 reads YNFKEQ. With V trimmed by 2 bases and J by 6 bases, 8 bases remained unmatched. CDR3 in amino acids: CASSQTGTGSVEQYF. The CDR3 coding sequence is TGTGCCAGCAGCCAAACCGGGACAGGGAGCGTCGAGCAGTACTTC.

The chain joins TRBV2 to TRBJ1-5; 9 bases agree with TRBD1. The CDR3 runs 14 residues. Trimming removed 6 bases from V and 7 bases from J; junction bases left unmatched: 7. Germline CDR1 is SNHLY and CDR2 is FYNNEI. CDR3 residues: CASSGDRVEQPQHF. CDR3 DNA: TGTGCCAGCAGCGGGGACAGGGTAGAACAGCCCCAGCATTTT.

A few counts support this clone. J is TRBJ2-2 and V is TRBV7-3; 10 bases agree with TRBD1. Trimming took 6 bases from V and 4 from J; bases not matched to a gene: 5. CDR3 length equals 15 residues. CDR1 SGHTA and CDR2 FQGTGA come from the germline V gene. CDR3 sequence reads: CASRSGQGPTGELFF. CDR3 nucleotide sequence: TGTGCCAGCAGATCGGGACAGGGGCCCACCGGGGAGCTGTTTTTT. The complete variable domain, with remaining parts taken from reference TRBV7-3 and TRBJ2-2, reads GAGVSQTPSNKVTEKGKYVELRCDPISGHTALYWYRQSLGQGPEFLIYFQGTGAADDSGLPNDRFFAVRPEGSVSTLKIQRTERGDSAVYLCASRSGQGPTGELFFGEGSRLTVL.

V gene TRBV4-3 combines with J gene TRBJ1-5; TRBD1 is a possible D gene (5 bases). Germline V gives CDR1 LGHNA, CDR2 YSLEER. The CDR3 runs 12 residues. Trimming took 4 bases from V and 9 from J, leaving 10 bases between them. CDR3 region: CASSRDGGPQHF. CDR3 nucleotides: TGCGCCAGCAGCCGAGACGGGGGGCCCCAGCATTTT.

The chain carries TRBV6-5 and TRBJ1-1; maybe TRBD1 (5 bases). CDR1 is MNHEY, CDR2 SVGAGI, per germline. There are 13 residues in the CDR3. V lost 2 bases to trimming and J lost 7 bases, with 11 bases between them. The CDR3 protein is CASSYTDSGEAFF. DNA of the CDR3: TGTGCCAGCAGTTACACCGACAGTGGTGAAGCTTTCTTT.

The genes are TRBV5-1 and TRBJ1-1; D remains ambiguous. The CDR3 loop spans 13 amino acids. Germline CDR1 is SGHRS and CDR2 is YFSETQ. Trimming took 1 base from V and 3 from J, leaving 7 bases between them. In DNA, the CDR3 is TGCGCCAGCAGCTTGACTGAGTACACTGAAGCTTTCTTT. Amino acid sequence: CASSLTEYTEAFF.

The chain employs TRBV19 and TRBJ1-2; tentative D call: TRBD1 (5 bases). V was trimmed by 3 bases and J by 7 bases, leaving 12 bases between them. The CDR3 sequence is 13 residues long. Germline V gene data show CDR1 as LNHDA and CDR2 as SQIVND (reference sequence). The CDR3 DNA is TGTGCCAGTAGTATCGCAAGGGGAGGTGGCTACACCTTC. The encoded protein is CASSIARGGGYTF.

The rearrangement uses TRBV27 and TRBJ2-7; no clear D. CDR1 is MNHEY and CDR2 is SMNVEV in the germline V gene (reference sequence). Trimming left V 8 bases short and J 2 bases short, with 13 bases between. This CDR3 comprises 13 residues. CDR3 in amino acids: CASSPGAAYEQYF. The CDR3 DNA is TGTGCCAGCTCCCCAGGCGCCGCCTACGAGCAGTACTTC.

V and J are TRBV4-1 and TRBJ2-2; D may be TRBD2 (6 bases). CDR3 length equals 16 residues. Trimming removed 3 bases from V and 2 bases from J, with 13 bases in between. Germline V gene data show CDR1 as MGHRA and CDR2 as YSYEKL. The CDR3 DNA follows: TGCGCCAGCAGCCAGGTGGAGGGTTCTAACACCGGGGAGCTGTTTTTT. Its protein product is CASSQVEGSNTGELFF.

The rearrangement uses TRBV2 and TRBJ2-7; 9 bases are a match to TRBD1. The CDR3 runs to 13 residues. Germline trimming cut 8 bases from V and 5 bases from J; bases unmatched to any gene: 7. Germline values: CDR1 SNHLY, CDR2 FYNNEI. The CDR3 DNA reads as TGTGCCAGCGAACCCCGGGACAGGGACGAGCAGTACTTC. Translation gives CASEPRDRDEQYF.

In nucleotides, the CDR3 is TGTGCCAGCAGCGCGACTACTTTCGTGGGGAATGAGCAGTTCTTC. It translates to CASSATTFVGNEQFF. V and J are TRBV7-8 and TRBJ2-1; weak D call: TRBD2 (5 bases). Trimming removed 5 bases at V and 7 bases at J, with 18 bases between. Germline V CDR1 and CDR2: SGHVS, FQNEAQ. The CDR3 is 15 amino acids.

CDR3 sequence: CASGDRGHQPQHF. CDR3 nucleotide sequence: TGTGCCAGTGGGGACAGGGGCCATCAGCCCCAGCATTTT. The rearrangement joins TRBV19 to TRBJ1-5, with 10 bases aligning to TRBD1. Germline V gene data show CDR1 as LNHDA and CDR2 as SQIVND (reference sequence). The CDR3 has 13 amino acids. Germline trimming cut 8 bases from V and 5 bases from J; bases unmatched to any gene: 3.

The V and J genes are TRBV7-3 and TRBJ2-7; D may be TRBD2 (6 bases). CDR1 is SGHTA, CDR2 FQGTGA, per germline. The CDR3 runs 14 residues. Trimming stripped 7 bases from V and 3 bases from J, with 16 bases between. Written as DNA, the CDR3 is TGTGCCAGCACCATGGGGAGGAAAAGCTACGAGCAGTACTTC. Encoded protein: CASTMGRKSYEQYF.

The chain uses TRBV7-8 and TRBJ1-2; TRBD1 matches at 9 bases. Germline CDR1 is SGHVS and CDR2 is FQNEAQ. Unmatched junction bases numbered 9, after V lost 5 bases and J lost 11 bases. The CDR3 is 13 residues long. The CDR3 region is CASSPGTGSGYTF. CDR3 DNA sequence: TGTGCCAGCAGCCCTGGGACAGGGTCGGGTTACACCTTC. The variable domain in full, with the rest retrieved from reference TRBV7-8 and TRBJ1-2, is GAGVSQSPRYKVAKRGQDVALRCDPISGHVSLFWYQQALGQGPEFLTYFQNEAQLDKSGLPSDRFFAERPEGSVSTLKIQRTQQEDSAVYLCASSPGTGSGYTFGSGTRLTVV.

In DNA, the CDR3 is TGTGCCAGAGGGGAGGGCATACAGAACACTGAAGCTTTCTTT. Protein sequence: CARGEGIQNTEAFF. The chain has TRBV5-3 and TRBJ1-1; D gene unclear. TRBV5-3 is an ORF; its function is uncertain. The CDR3 loop spans 14 amino acids. Trimming left V 7 bases short and J 1 base short, with 14 bases between.

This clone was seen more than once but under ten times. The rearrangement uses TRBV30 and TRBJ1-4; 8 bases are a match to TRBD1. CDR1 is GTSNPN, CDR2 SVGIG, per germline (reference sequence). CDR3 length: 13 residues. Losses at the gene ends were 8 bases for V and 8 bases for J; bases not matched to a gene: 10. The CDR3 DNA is TGTGCCGGAAACAGGGGGTTGAAAGAAAAACTGTTTTTT. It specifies CAGNRGLKEKLFF.

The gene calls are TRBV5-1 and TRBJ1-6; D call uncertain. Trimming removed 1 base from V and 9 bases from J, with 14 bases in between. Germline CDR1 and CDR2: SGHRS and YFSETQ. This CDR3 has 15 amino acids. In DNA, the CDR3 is TGCGCCAGCAGCTTGAGTTGGGAGAAGAGTTCACCCCTCCACTTT. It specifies CASSLSWEKSSPLHF.

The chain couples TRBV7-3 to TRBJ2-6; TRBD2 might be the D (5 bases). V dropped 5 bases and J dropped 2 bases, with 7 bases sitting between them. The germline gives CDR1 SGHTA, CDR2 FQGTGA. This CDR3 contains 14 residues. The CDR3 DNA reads TGTGCCAGCAGCCTCGGGGCTGGGGCCAACGTCCTGACTTTC. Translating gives CASSLGAGANVLTF.

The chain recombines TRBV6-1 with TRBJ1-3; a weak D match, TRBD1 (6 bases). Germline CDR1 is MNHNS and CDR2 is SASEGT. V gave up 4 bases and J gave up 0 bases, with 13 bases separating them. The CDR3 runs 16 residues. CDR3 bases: TGTGCCAGCAGTGTCCCGGGACAACCCTCTGGAAACACCATATATTTT. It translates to CASSVPGQPSGNTIYF.

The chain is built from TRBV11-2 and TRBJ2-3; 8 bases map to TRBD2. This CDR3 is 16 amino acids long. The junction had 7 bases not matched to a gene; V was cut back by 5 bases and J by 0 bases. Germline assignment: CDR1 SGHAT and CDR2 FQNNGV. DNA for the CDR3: TGTGCCAGCAGCCCTTTTAGCGGGGCGAGCACAGATACGCAGTATTTT. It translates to CASSPFSGASTDTQYF.